These T cell receptor beta chains were read from a single sample in a study of blood T cells in healthy people across ages. TCRdb re-called the 5' RACE reads through MiXCR, storing one row per CDR3 protein. The table shows about a million distinct CDR3 sequences, with roughly 51% occurring only once. Sequenced material: blood. The receptors shown here come from a woman aged 60 to 75 in good health. CDR3s include the opening cysteine and the closing phenylalanine or tryptophan. The order of the fields is CDR3 length, V gene, D gene, J gene, clone size, CDR3 protein, CDR3 DNA. A D gene is named only where the DNA matches it firmly. Part of the rows lack a size; the others show once, few, many or a class for expanded clones.

14	TRBV24-1	TRBD1	TRBJ2-3	few	CATRGGVITDTQYF	TGTGCCACCAGAGGGGGCGTGATCACAGATACGCAGTATTTT
17	TRBV5-5	TRBD2	TRBJ2-3	few	CASSLVFAGVGTDTQYF	TGTGCCAGCAGCTTGGTGTTTGCGGGAGTCGGCACAGATACGCAGTATTTT
17	TRBV13	TRBD1	TRBJ2-5	few	CASSLLPAGGSTETQYF	TGTGCCAGCAGCTTACTCCCGGCAGGGGGTTCGACGGAGACCCAGTACTTC
15	TRBV5-5	NA	TRBJ2-6	few	CASSSWESGANALTF	TGTGCCAGCAGCTCCTGGGAATCTGGGGCCAACGCCCTGACTTTC
18	TRBV28	TRBD2	TRBJ2-3	NA	CASCTGLAGAPSTDTQYF	TGTGCCAGCTGCACTGGACTAGCGGGGGCTCCTAGCACAGATACGCAGTATTTT
16	TRBV12-3/TRBV12-4	TRBD2	TRBJ2-3	NA	CASSSRTSGRGDTQYF	TGTGCCAGCAGTTCCAGGACCAGCGGGAGAGGTGATACGCAGTATTTT
15	TRBV4-2	TRBD1	TRBJ2-1	NA	CASSDRDREGNEQFF	TGTGCCAGCAGCGACCGGGACAGGGAAGGAAATGAGCAGTTCTTC
15	TRBV11-3	TRBD1	TRBJ2-1	NA	CASSLVARGRDEQFF	TGTGCCAGCAGCTTAGTGGCCAGGGGGCGGGATGAGCAGTTCTTC
15	TRBV2	NA	TRBJ2-6	NA	CASRGWDSGANVLTF	TGTGCCAGCAGAGGTTGGGACTCTGGGGCCAACGTCCTGACTTTC
16	TRBV5-6	TRBD1	TRBJ1-2	NA	CASSLKTGARGYGYTF	TGTGCCAGCAGCTTGAAGACAGGGGCGCGAGGCTATGGCTACACCTTC
14	TRBV7-2	TRBD1	TRBJ2-5	NA	CASSGRDRKETQYF	TGTGCCAGCAGCGGCCGGGACAGAAAAGAGACCCAGTACTTC
13	TRBV7-9	NA	TRBJ1-1	NA	CASSLVGLQEAFF	TGTGCCAGCAGCTTAGTAGGGTTACAGGAAGCTTTCTTT
13	TRBV28	NA	TRBJ1-2	NA	CASGGGPNYGYTF	TGTGCCAGCGGGGGGGGACCTAACTATGGCTACACCTTC
14	TRBV12-3/TRBV12-4	TRBD2	TRBJ2-1	once	CASGLSSGGNEQFF	TGTGCCAGCGGACTATCTAGCGGGGGCAATGAGCAGTTCTTC
13	TRBV3-1	NA	TRBJ1-2	NA	CASSPPSGGGYTF	TGTGCCAGCAGCCCCCCCTCGGGAGGAGGCTACACCTTC
17	TRBV28	NA	TRBJ2-1	NA	CASSPGLRGRFYNEQFF	TGTGCCAGCAGTCCCGGGTTACGGGGGAGATTTTACAATGAGCAGTTCTTC
15	TRBV24-1	NA	TRBJ2-1	NA	CATSDPRHPYNEQFF	TGTGCCACCAGTGATCCTAGACATCCCTACAATGAGCAGTTCTTC